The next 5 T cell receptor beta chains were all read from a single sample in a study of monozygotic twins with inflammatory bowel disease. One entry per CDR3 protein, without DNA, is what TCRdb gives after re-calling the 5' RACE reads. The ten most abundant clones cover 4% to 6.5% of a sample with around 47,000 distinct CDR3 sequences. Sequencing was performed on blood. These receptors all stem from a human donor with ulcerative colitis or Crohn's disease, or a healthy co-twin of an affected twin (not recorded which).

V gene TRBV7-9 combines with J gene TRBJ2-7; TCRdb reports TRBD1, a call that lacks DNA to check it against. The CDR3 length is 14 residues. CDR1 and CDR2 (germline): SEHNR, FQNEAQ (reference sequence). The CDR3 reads CASGSGEGTYEQYF.

CDR3 sequence: CASSQDDRTYEQYF. This chain joins TRBV4-1 and TRBJ2-7; the D call from TCRdb, TRBD1, cannot be confirmed without DNA. This CDR3 spans 14 amino acids. Germline V gene lookup returns CDR1 MGHRA and CDR2 YSYEKL.

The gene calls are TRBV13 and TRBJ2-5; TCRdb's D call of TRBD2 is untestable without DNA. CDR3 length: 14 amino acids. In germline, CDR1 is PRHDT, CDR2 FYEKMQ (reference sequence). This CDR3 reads CASSLRGPQETQYF.

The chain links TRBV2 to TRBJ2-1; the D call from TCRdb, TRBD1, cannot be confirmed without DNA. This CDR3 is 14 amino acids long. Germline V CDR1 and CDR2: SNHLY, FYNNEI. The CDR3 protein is CASSVYGADSEQFF.

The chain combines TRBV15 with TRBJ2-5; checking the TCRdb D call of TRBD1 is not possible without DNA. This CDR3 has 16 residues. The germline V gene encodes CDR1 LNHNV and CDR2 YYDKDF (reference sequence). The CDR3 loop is CATSRDPVSYQETQYF.